The source of this T cell receptor (beta chain) is a study of blood T cell repertoires in COVID-19. Under the authors' procedure: The authors estimated nucleated cell counts from reference gene primer amplification. Assay used: immunoSEQ multiplex PCR; TCRdb lists only in-frame clones, some missing. V and J calls and clone size follow that table, whereas D and trimming were derived from the DNA. This table holds about 170,000 clones, roughly 88% found once. CDR3 size: 11 residues. The V gene end was trimmed by 6 bases and the J gene end by 6 bases; junction bases not matched to a gene: 1. The chain uses TRBV12-3 or TRBV12-4 and TRBJ1-1; 7 bases map to TRBD1. The receptor was derived from a woman older than 75 with active or convalescent COVID-19. The sample taken for sequencing was peripheral blood. This chain's CDR3 is CASSDRAEAFF. CDR3 nucleotide sequence: TGTGCCAGCAGCGACAGGGCTGAAGCTTTCTTT.